The next 2 T cell receptor beta chains were all read from a single sample in a study of T cells after posttransplantation cyclophosphamide. Profiling relied on immunoSEQ multiplex PCR, and the TCRdb table lists in-frame clones only, not all of them. Found here are more than 7,000 clones, no singletons; the ten largest cover roughly 5.5%. Cyclophosphamide on days +3 and +4 followed busulfan-fludarabine conditioning and a marrow graft. Source: PBMCs, taken after an allogeneic stem cell transplant with post-transplant cyclophosphamide. These receptors were taken from a male patient younger than 45 who received an allogeneic stem cell transplant from an unrelated donor, was CMV-positive, and had acute and chronic GVHD. Some T cells could come from the graft donor.

This clone occurred a few times. The V call is TRBV7-3, the J call TRBJ2-7; 11 nucleotides agree with TRBD1. Trimming took 5 bases from V and 6 from J; bases not matched to a gene: 3. The V gene's germline CDR1 is SGHTA and CDR2 FQGTGA. This CDR3 is built from 13 residues. CDR3 sequence: CASSPGQGGEQYF. In DNA form, the CDR3 reads TGTGCCAGCAGCCCGGGACAGGGGGGCGAGCAGTACTTC.

This clone came up many times. The chain joins TRBV30 to TRBJ1-5, with a weak D call TRBD1 (6 bases). Germline lookup yields CDR1 GTSNPN and CDR2 SVGIG (reference sequence). Deletions cut 0 bases from V and 5 bases from J, with 8 bases between. The CDR3 is 13 residues long. As DNA, the CDR3 is TGTGCCTGGAGTGTCCGGACAGATCAGCCCCAGCATTTT. Encoded protein: CAWSVRTDQPQHF.